The sequence of this TCR beta chain was determined in a study of PD-1 blockade in classical Hodgkin lymphoma. Study conclusions and caveats: The study found complete responders had baseline diversity similar to newly diagnosed patients.

Worth noting for this clone: What it binds is unknown.

Germline-derived CDR1 and CDR2 are GTSNPN and SVGIG (reference sequence). The CDR3 is made up of 16 amino acids. With 1 base clipped from V and 6 bases from J, the junction kept 11 bases outside the gene matches. As to time point: cycle 4 day 1 (C4D1), after less than seven weeks of nivolumab. Relapse was seen in all patients after autologous stem cell transplantation, and brentuximab vedotin exposure was variable. Using immunoSEQ multiplex PCR, the repertoire was profiled, and TCRdb retains in-frame clones only, with some absent. The sample records around 46,000 clones, roughly 89% being singletons.

This specimen was peripheral blood mononuclear cells (PBMCs), taken before the fourth cycle of nivolumab. The genes are TRBV30 and TRBJ2-7, with 11 bases fitting TRBD2. This sequence was found in a human donor with classical Hodgkin lymphoma. The CDR3 region has the DNA TGTGCCTGGAGTGATTACGCTAGCGGGAGGTTGGGCGAGCAGTACTTC. Amino acids: CAWSDYASGRLGEQYF.